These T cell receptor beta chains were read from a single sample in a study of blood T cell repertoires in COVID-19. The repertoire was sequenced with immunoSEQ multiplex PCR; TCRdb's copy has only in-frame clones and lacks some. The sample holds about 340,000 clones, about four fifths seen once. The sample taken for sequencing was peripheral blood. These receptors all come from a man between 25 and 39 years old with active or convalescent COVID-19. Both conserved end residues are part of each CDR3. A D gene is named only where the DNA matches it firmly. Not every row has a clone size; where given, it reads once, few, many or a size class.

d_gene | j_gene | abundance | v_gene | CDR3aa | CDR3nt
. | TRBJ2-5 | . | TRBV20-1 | CSARGQETQYF | TGCAGTGCTAGGGGCCAGGAGACCCAGTACTTC
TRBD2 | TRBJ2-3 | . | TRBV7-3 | CASSLIAGSTDTQYF | TGTGCCAGCAGCTTGATAGCGGGGAGCACAGATACGCAGTATTTT
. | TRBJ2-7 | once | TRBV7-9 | CASSFQSGVPSRYEQYF | TGTGCCAGCAGCTTTCAATCGGGGGTCCCCTCCCGCTACGAGCAGTACTTC
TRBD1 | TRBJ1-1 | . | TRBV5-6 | CASSFRTGGPLDTEAFF | TGTGCCAGCAGCTTCCGGACAGGGGGTCCTCTGGACACTGAAGCTTTCTTT
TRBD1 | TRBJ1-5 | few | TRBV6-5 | CASTQGARNQPQHF | TGTGCCAGCACCCAGGGGGCTCGCAATCAGCCCCAGCATTTT
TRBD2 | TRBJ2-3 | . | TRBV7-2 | CASSFLSSGRADTQYF | TGTGCCAGCAGCTTTTTGTCTAGCGGGAGGGCAGATACGCAGTATTTT
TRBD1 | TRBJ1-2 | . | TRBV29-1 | CSVPGQATYLYGYTF | TGCAGCGTCCCCGGACAGGCTACCTATCTATATGGCTACACCTTC
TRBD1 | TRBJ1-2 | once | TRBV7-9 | CASSPRTGPAGYTF | TGTGCCAGCAGCCCCCGGACAGGGCCCGCGGGCTACACCTTC
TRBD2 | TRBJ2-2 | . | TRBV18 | CASSPRTSGGNTGELFF | TGTGCCAGCTCACCACGGACTAGCGGGGGGAACACCGGGGAGCTGTTTTTT
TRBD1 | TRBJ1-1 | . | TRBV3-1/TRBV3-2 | CASSRDRGPITEAFF | TGTGCCAGCAGCCGAGACAGGGGGCCAATCACTGAAGCTTTCTTT
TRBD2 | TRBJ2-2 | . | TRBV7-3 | CASKVAGGFGGELFF | TGTGCCAGCAAGGTAGCGGGAGGGTTCGGCGGGGAGCTGTTTTTT
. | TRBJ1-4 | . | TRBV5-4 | CASSFARVHEKLFF | TGTGCCAGCAGCTTTGCCAGGGTGCATGAAAAACTGTTTTTT
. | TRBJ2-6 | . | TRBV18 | CASSREVAGANVLTF | TGTGCCAGCTCACGGGAGGTGGCTGGGGCCAACGTCCTGACTTTC
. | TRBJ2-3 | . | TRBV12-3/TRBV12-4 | CASSFRSDTQYF | TGTGCCAGCAGTTTCCGGTCAGATACGCAGTATTTT
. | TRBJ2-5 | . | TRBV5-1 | CASSLVSALTQYF | TGCGCCAGCAGCTTGGTCAGTGCTTTGACCCAGTACTTC
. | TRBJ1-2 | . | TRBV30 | CAWSGAAGTGYTF | TGTGCCTGGAGTGGGGCTGCGGGGACCGGCTACACCTTC
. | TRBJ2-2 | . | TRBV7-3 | CASAPRASSLGVTGELFF | TGTGCCAGCGCCCCTAGAGCTAGTTCCCTAGGTGTCACCGGGGAGCTGTTTTTT
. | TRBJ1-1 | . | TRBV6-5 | CASRLQGRHTEAFF | TGTGCCAGCAGACTACAGGGTAGACACACTGAAGCTTTCTTT
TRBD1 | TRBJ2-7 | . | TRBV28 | CASSLDRTYEQYF | TGTGCCAGCAGTTTGGACAGGACCTACGAGCAGTACTTC
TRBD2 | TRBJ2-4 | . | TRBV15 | CATSSSLATTLAKNIQYF | TGTGCCACCAGCAGTTCACTAGCGACGACTCTAGCCAAAAACATTCAGTACTTC
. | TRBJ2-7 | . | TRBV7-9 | CASSPSGPYEQYF | TGTGCCAGCAGCCCATCAGGTCCCTACGAGCAGTACTTC
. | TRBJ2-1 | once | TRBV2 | CASNQAVYNEQFF | TGTGCCAGCAACCAGGCCGTCTACAATGAGCAGTTCTTC